The 24 T cell receptor beta chains given below trace back to one sample, sequenced in a study of blood T cell repertoires in COVID-19. Using immunoSEQ multiplex PCR, the repertoire was profiled, and TCRdb retains in-frame clones only, with some absent. Of hundreds of thousands of clones listed, over 75% were seen once; the top ten hold 1.4%. The sequenced sample consisted of PBMCs or T cells enriched from blood (not recorded which). The receptors were sampled from a young woman who had been exposed to COVID-19.

J is TRBJ1-1 and V is TRBV11-2; D may be TRBD1 (5 bases). The V gene's germline CDR1 is SGHAT and CDR2 FQNNGV. CDR3 length: 14 amino acids. The V end was cut by 5 bases, the J end by 6 bases, with 16 bases between. CDR3 sequence reads: CASSAKGWDSEAFF. In nucleotides, the CDR3 is TGTGCCAGCAGCGCGAAGGGGTGGGACTCTGAAGCTTTCTTT.

The chain employs TRBV15 and TRBJ2-1; D is perhaps TRBD1 (6 bases). Germline V gene lookup returns CDR1 LNHNV and CDR2 YYDKDF (reference sequence). The CDR3 has 15 amino acids. Trimming shortened V by 5 bases and J by 8 bases, and 19 bases separated the two germline ends. CDR3 sequence: CATSGYRVEGDEQFF. The CDR3 coding sequence is TGTGCCACCAGCGGATACAGGGTTGAAGGGGATGAGCAGTTCTTC. The entire variable domain, with the rest obtained from reference TRBV15 and TRBJ2-1, is as follows: DAMVIQNPRYQVTQFGKPVTLSCSQTLNHNVMYWYQQKSSQAPKLLFHYYDKDFNNEADTPDNFQSRRPNTSFCFLDIRSPGLGDTAMYLCATSGYRVEGDEQFFGPGTRLTVL.

The V and J genes are TRBV6-6 and TRBJ2-7; a weak D match, TRBD1 (7 bases). The V end was cut by 5 bases, the J end by 3 bases, with 14 bases between. CDR3 size: 14 residues. Germline V gene lookup returns CDR1 MNHNY and CDR2 SVGAGI (reference sequence). CDR3 sequence: CASSRRDRSYEQYF. The DNA of the CDR3 is TGTGCCAGCAGTAGGAGGGACAGAAGCTACGAGCAGTACTTC.

V gene TRBV4-2 combines with J gene TRBJ1-4; tentative D call: TRBD1 (6 bases). The CDR3 spans 16 residues. V dropped 2 bases and J dropped 7 bases, with 17 bases sitting between them. Germline V gene lookup returns CDR1 LGHNA and CDR2 YNFKEQ. This CDR3 reads CASSQSAGEWGEKLFF. The CDR3 coding sequence is TGTGCCAGCAGCCAATCAGCAGGGGAGTGGGGTGAAAAACTGTTTTTT.

The chain is built from TRBV30 and TRBJ2-1; the match to TRBD2 covers 13 bases. Germline values: CDR1 GTSNPN, CDR2 SVGIG (reference sequence). The CDR3 sequence is 14 residues long. After removal of 4 bases from V and 9 bases from J, the junction contained 6 bases not matched to a gene. The CDR3 region has the DNA TGTGCCTGGACGCCCAGACTAGCGGGGGGTGAGCAGTTCTTC. Its protein is CAWTPRLAGGEQFF. The full variable domain, rest sourced from reference TRBV30 and TRBJ2-1, is SQTIHQWPATLVQPVGSPLSLECTVEGTSNPNLYWYRQAAGRGLQLLFYSVGIGQISSEVPQNLSASRPQDRQFILSSKKLLLSDSGFYLCAWTPRLAGGEQFFGPGTRLTVL.

The CDR3 here is CASSGQGSIQYF. CDR3 nucleotide sequence: TGCGCCAGCAGCGGACAGGGCAGCATTCAGTACTTC. The V gene is TRBV10-2, the J gene TRBJ2-4; 8 nucleotides agree with TRBD1. CDR3 length: 12 amino acids. Per germline, CDR1 WSHSY and CDR2 SAAADI. Trimming removed 6 bases from V and 9 bases from J; junction bases left unmatched: 4.

V gene TRBV20-1 combines with J gene TRBJ1-2; 9 bases are shared with TRBD1. This CDR3 has 16 residues. V shed 3 bases, J shed 4 bases, and the junction held 12 bases outside the gene matches. Germline V gene data show CDR1 as DFQATT and CDR2 as SNEGSKA (reference sequence). The CDR3 DNA is TGCAGTGCTAGTTCCGACAGGGGGAACATTGGCTATGGCTACACCTTC. Its translation: CSASSDRGNIGYGYTF.

The rearrangement joins TRBV19 to TRBJ1-1; D is unclear. Germline-derived CDR1 and CDR2 are LNHDA and SQIVND (reference sequence). This CDR3 has 12 residues. V dropped 6 bases and J dropped 1 base, with 6 bases sitting between them. The CDR3 bases are TGTGCCAGTAGAAGCCCGAACACTGAAGCTTTCTTT. It specifies CASRSPNTEAFF. Variable domain in full (rest from reference TRBV19 and TRBJ1-1): DGGITQSPKYLFRKEGQNVTLSCEQNLNHDAMYWYRQDPGQGLRLIYYSQIVNDFQKGDIAEGYSVSREKKESFPLTVTSAQKNPTAFYLCASRSPNTEAFFGQGTRLTVV.

The chain uses TRBV19 and TRBJ2-1; the D gene is possibly TRBD1 (5 bases). Germline assignment: CDR1 LNHDA and CDR2 SQIVND (reference sequence). The CDR3 loop spans 13 amino acids. Trimming took off 4 bases at V and 8 bases at J, with 12 bases between the two ends. The CDR3 spells CASSTGIWHEQFF. The CDR3, as DNA: TGTGCCAGTAGTACAGGGATTTGGCATGAGCAGTTCTTC.

CDR3 protein: CASSKGQAIPYEQYF. The CDR3, as DNA: TGTGCCAGCAGCAAGGGACAGGCGATACCCTACGAGCAGTACTTC. The V gene is TRBV5-8, the J gene TRBJ2-7, with 8 bases lining up with TRBD1. Germline CDR1 is SGHTS and CDR2 is YDEGEE. V gave up 4 bases and J gave up 2 bases; unmatched junction bases: 8. The CDR3 contains 15 residues.

The chain uses TRBV5-1 and TRBJ1-4, with 10 bases identical to TRBD1. The V and J ends lost 4 bases and 8 bases, in that order; junction bases with no gene match: 5. The germline gives CDR1 SGHRS, CDR2 YFSETQ. CDR3 length equals 14 residues. DNA for the CDR3: TGCGCCAGCAGCCCCGGGACAGGGGACGAAAAACTGTTTTTT. It specifies CASSPGTGDEKLFF.

CDR3 coding DNA: TGTGCCAGCAGCCATGTGAGGACTAGCGGCCCCCCCGGCGATGAGCAGTTCTTC. This encodes CASSHVRTSGPPGDEQFF. The chain carries TRBV4-2 and TRBJ2-1; TRBD2 matches 10 bases. This CDR3 is 18 amino acids long. Germline CDR1 LGHNA, CDR2 YNFKEQ. With 3 bases clipped from V and 8 bases from J, the junction kept 16 bases outside the gene matches.

The rearrangement joins TRBV7-6 to TRBJ2-5; 11 nucleotides agree with TRBD2. The CDR3 contains 17 residues. Trimming at V came to 0 bases and at J to 1 base, leaving 4 bases not matched to a gene. Per the germline V gene, CDR1 is SGHVS and CDR2 is FNYEAQ. This chain's CDR3 is CASSLAKTSGGQETQYF. CDR3 bases: TGTGCCAGCAGCTTAGCTAAAACTAGCGGGGGCCAAGAGACCCAGTACTTC. Supplemented by reference TRBV7-6 and TRBJ2-5, the full variable domain reads GAGVSQSPRYKVTKRGQDVALRCDPISGHVSLYWYRQALGQGPEFLTYFNYEAQQDKSGLPNDRFSAERPEGSISTLTIQRTEQRDSAMYRCASSLAKTSGGQETQYFGPGTRLLVL.

Points on this clone: Other DNA sequences of this sample code for an identical CDR3. The CDR3 is CASSLSGYEQYF. CDR3 nucleotide sequence: TGTGCCAGCAGTTTATCCGGTTACGAGCAGTACTTC. The rearrangement joins TRBV28 to TRBJ2-7; no reliable D call. Trimming removed 1 base from V and 4 bases from J, with 5 bases in between. The CDR3 length is 12 residues. Germline V lookup: CDR1 MDHEN, CDR2 SYDVKM. Filled out from reference TRBV28 and TRBJ2-7, the complete variable domain reads DVKVTQSSRYLVKRTGEKVFLECVQDMDHENMFWYRQDPGLGLRLIYFSYDVKMKEKGDIPEGYSVSREKKERFSLILESASTNQTSMYLCASSLSGYEQYFGPGTRLTVT.

The J gene is TRBJ2-2, the V gene TRBV5-1, with TRBD1 matching 7 bases. The V segment lost 5 bases and the J segment 0 bases; nucleotides outside the gene matches: 4. Germline V gene lookup returns CDR1 SGHRS and CDR2 YFSETQ. The CDR3 has 15 amino acids. For the CDR3, the DNA is TGCGCCAGCAGTTACAGGGGCGCGAACACCGGGGAGCTGTTTTTT. This sequence encodes CASSYRGANTGELFF. Full variable domain (remainder filled in from reference TRBV5-1 and TRBJ2-2): KAGVTQTPRYLIKTRGQQVTLSCSPISGHRSVSWYQQTPGQGLQFLFEYFSETQRNKGNFPGRFSGRQFSNSRSEMNVSTLELGDSALYLCASSYRGANTGELFFGEGSRLTVL.

This rearrangement joins TRBV28 to TRBJ2-1, with 7 bases matching TRBD1. The CDR3 is 15 residues long. Germline V lookup: CDR1 MDHEN, CDR2 SYDVKM. V was clipped by 5 bases and J by 6 bases; unmatched bases: 10. CDR3: CASSEQGQQSNEQFF. CDR3 DNA sequence: TGTGCCAGCAGTGAACAGGGACAGCAATCCAATGAGCAGTTCTTC.

This clone turned up a few times. The chain uses TRBV3-1 (or the pseudogene TRBV3-2) and TRBJ1-4, with 7 bases fitting TRBD1. V lost 0 bases to trimming and J lost 10 bases; unmatched junction nucleotides: 5. CDR3 length: 14 residues. Germline V gene lookup returns CDR1 LGHDT and CDR2 YNNKEL (reference sequence). CDR3 in amino acids: CASSQDPQGGKLFF. The CDR3 DNA is TGTGCCAGCAGCCAAGATCCTCAGGGGGGAAAACTGTTTTTT.

The J gene is TRBJ2-7, the V gene TRBV14; tentative D call: TRBD1 (6 bases). CDR1 and CDR2 (germline): SGHDN, FVKESK. The CDR3 extends over 14 amino acids. Trimming stripped 0 bases from V and 4 bases from J, with 10 bases between. CDR3 DNA sequence: TGTGCCAGCAGCCAAGATGCCCAGGGGTACGAGCAGTACTTC. It yields the protein CASSQDAQGYEQYF.

The chain carries TRBV6-5 and TRBJ1-5, with D perhaps matching TRBD1 (6 bases). This CDR3 region has 14 residues. Germline CDR1 and CDR2: MNHEY and SVGAGI. Deletions cut 6 bases from V and 1 base from J, with 10 bases between. The CDR3 protein is CASRQGPSNQPQHF. CDR3 DNA: TGTGCCAGCAGACAGGGTCCCAGCAATCAGCCCCAGCATTTT.

CDR3: CASSSPTGGSYEQYF. The CDR3 DNA follows: TGTGCCAGCAGTTCCCCGACAGGGGGTTCCTACGAGCAGTACTTC. The chain has TRBV27 and TRBJ2-7; TRBD1 matches at 9 bases. With V trimmed by 4 bases and J by 1 base, 5 bases remained unmatched. CDR3 length: 15 amino acids. In germline, CDR1 is MNHEY, CDR2 SMNVEV (reference sequence).

CDR3 sequence (DNA): TGTGCCAGCTCACCGGGGGGACAGGGGGCCTACGAGCAGTACTTC. This codes for CASSPGGQGAYEQYF. This rearrangement joins TRBV18 to TRBJ2-7, with 11 bases that match TRBD1. There are 15 residues in the CDR3. With 3 bases clipped from V and 2 bases from J, the junction kept 3 bases outside the gene matches. CDR1 KGHSH and CDR2 LQKENI come from the germline V gene.

The CDR3 sequence is CAWSPGPLFF. CDR3 sequence (DNA): TGTGCCTGGAGTCCGGGTCCCCTGTTTTTT. The rearrangement links TRBV30 to TRBJ1-4; no firm D call. The CDR3 has 10 residues. CDR1 and CDR2 (germline): GTSNPN, SVGIG (reference sequence). The V gene lost 2 bases and the J gene lost 14 bases, with 9 bases spanning the gap.

The V gene is TRBV6-5, the J gene TRBJ2-5, with D maybe TRBD2 (7 bases). The length of the CDR3 is 12 residues. Germline V CDR1 and CDR2: MNHEY, SVGAGI. Trimming stripped 6 bases from V and 5 bases from J, with 10 bases between. Here the CDR3 reads CASRRGLETQYF. The CDR3 nucleotides are TGTGCCAGCAGGCGGGGGCTGGAGACCCAGTACTTC.

The rearrangement joins TRBV19 to TRBJ2-3; tentatively, D is TRBD1 (5 bases). V lost 7 bases, J lost 4 bases, and 15 bases lay in between. In germline, CDR1 is LNHDA, CDR2 SQIVND (reference sequence). The CDR3 is made up of 14 amino acids. CDR3 nucleotides: TGTGCCAGTACACCGACAGTCTCCGCAGATACGCAGTATTTT. It encodes CASTPTVSADTQYF.